The present T cell receptor (beta chain) was sequenced within a study of blood T cell repertoires in COVID-19. Study context: The samples span acute and convalescent COVID-19 from the United States, Italy and Spain. The cDNA or gDNA used as material had been derived from T cells, B-cell-depleted T cells, or PBMCs.

As originally analysed: Reference gene primer amplification yielded estimated nucleated cell counts. Assay used: immunoSEQ multiplex PCR; TCRdb lists only in-frame clones, some missing. D and trimming were read from the DNA, whereas the V and J calls and clone size are those reported in that table. Here the sample spans around 100,000 clones, about 80% being singletons. This TCR was sampled from a man aged 70-80 years with active or convalescent COVID-19. Material: peripheral blood.

The CDR3, as DNA: TGTGCCAGCATGACAGGGGGTGGTAATTCACCCCTCCACTTT. This translates into CASMTGGGNSPLHF. This sequence joins TRBV2 and TRBJ1-6, with 9 bases identical to TRBD1. Germline CDR1 and CDR2: SNHLY and FYNNEI. The V gene end was trimmed by 7 bases and the J gene end by 6 bases; junction bases not matched to a gene: 4. The CDR3 covers 14 residues. The full variable domain, its missing parts supplied by reference TRBV2 and TRBJ1-6, is EPEVTQTPSHQVTQMGQEVILRCVPISNHLYFYWYRQILGQKVEFLVSFYNNEISEKSEIFDDQFSVERPDGSNFTLKIRSTKLEDSAMYFCASMTGGGNSPLHFGNGTRLTVT.